This TCR beta chain was captured by sequencing in a study of OX40 agonist ivuxolimab in advanced cancers. Study-wide findings and caveats: By week 6 at 0.1 to 3.0 mg/kg, blood CD4+ and CD8+ T cells had expanded clonally. More expanded clones were found, on average, in CD8+ than in CD4+ T cells.

Autoimmune disease history or systemic immunosuppression barred patients. Drawing of blood for sampling happened at baseline, at cycle 4 day 1, and at cycle 7 day 1. Sequenced by immunoSEQ multiplex PCR; TCRdb stores in-frame clones only, minus some. The data contain approximately 58,000 clones, 80% to 85% of them singletons. As for this clone: What it recognizes is unknown.

The TCR originated in an adult with an advanced solid tumor such as melanoma, head and neck, liver or kidney cancer. The sequences come from CD4+ or CD8+ T cells sorted from blood, collected in a trial of the OX40 agonist ivuxolimab.

CDR3 region: CASRAHKAGWDPDTQYF. The DNA of the CDR3 is TGTGCCAGCAGGGCTCATAAGGCAGGGTGGGACCCAGATACGCAGTATTTT. This chain uses TRBV2 with TRBJ2-3; D may be TRBD1 or TRBD2 (5 bases each). The CDR3 runs to 17 residues. Germline CDR1 reads SNHLY; CDR2 reads FYNNEI. V was trimmed by 6 bases and J by 4 bases, leaving 23 bases between them.